A single sample gave rise to the 18 T cell receptor beta chains below, sequenced in a study of OX40 agonist ivuxolimab in advanced cancers. Data came from immunoSEQ multiplex PCR; TCRdb stores just in-frame clones and leaves some out. The table lists just under 75,000 clones, around 90% of them singletons. Sequencing used CD4+ or CD8+ T cells sorted from blood, obtained in a trial of the OX40 agonist ivuxolimab. The receptors here all came from an adult with an advanced solid tumor such as melanoma, head and neck, liver or kidney cancer.

The chain employs TRBV7-2 and TRBJ2-2; 7 bases are shared with TRBD1. The CDR3 extends over 15 amino acids. Unmatched junction bases numbered 5, after V lost 3 bases and J lost 4 bases. Germline CDR1 is SGHTA and CDR2 is FQGNSA. The CDR3: CASSLRGRVTGELFF. The CDR3 DNA is TGTGCCAGCAGCTTGAGGGGGCGCGTCACCGGGGAGCTGTTTTTT.

The chain carries TRBV19 and TRBJ1-2, with TRBD1 matching over 12 bases. The CDR3 is made up of 17 amino acids. Trimming took 8 bases from V and 2 from J; bases not matched to a gene: 12. Germline V gene lookup returns CDR1 LNHDA and CDR2 SQIVND (reference sequence). The CDR3, as DNA: TGTGCCAGTCGCCTCCCGGGACAGGGGGCAGAAAACTATGGCTACACCTTC. Translation gives CASRLPGQGAENYGYTF.

The V gene is TRBV18, the J gene TRBJ1-1; 8 bases are a match to TRBD1. Per germline, CDR1 KGHSH and CDR2 LQKENI. Trimming cost V 3 bases and J 5 bases; bases outside gene matches: 5. The CDR3 extends over 14 amino acids. This CDR3 reads CASSPRGRGTEAFF. The CDR3 DNA is TGTGCCAGCTCACCCAGGGGGCGAGGGACTGAAGCTTTCTTT. Looking up the rest from reference TRBV18 and TRBJ1-1 gives the full variable domain: NAGVMQNPRHLVRRRGQEARLRCSPMKGHSHVYWYRQLPEEGLKFMVYLQKENIIDESGMPKERFSAEFPKEGPSILRIQQVVRGDSAAYFCASSPRGRGTEAFFGQGTRLTVV.

This sequence joins TRBV18 and TRBJ2-3; D is ambiguous. Germline CDR1 is KGHSH and CDR2 is LQKENI. Trimming left V 6 bases short and J 6 bases short, with 10 bases between. The CDR3 is 12 residues long. The CDR3 sequence: CASSNRGDTQYF. The DNA of the CDR3 is TGTGCCAGCTCGAACCGTGGGGATACGCAGTATTTT.

The chain links TRBV28 to TRBJ1-6; 7 nucleotides match TRBD1. J gave up 7 bases and V 4 bases, and 7 bases lay outside the gene matches. CDR1 and CDR2 (germline): MDHEN, SYDVKM. This CDR3 has 15 residues. The CDR3 region is CASSSPSTGNSPLHF. DNA for the CDR3: TGTGCCAGCAGTTCCCCTTCGACAGGGAATTCACCCCTCCACTTT.

The rearrangement links TRBV2 to TRBJ2-1, with a weak D call TRBD1 (5 bases). Trimming removed 1 base at V and 3 bases at J, with 10 bases between. The CDR3 sequence is 15 residues long. CDR1 and CDR2 (germline): SNHLY, FYNNEI. The CDR3 bases are TGTGCCAGCAGTGAAGAGGGGTCCCACTACAATGAGCAGTTCTTC. This translates into CASSEEGSHYNEQFF.

This sequence joins TRBV4-2 and TRBJ1-2; D is uncertain. The germline V and J ends were trimmed by 2 bases and 7 bases, with 23 bases remaining between them. CDR1 and CDR2 (germline): LGHNA, YNFKEQ. The CDR3 extends over 17 amino acids. In nucleotides, the CDR3 is TGTGCCAGCAGCCAATTACCAAATCGGCAGTTTCAACGTGGCTACACCTTC. Encoded protein: CASSQLPNRQFQRGYTF.

This rearrangement joins TRBV4-1 to TRBJ1-1, with TRBD1 matching 8 bases. The CDR3 runs to 15 residues. With V trimmed by 1 base and J by 1 base, 2 bases remained unmatched. CDR1 MGHRA and CDR2 YSYEKL come from the germline V gene. In DNA form, the CDR3 reads TGCGCCAGCAGCCAAGGAGGGACAGGGAACACTGAAGCTTTCTTT. Protein sequence: CASSQGGTGNTEAFF.

The J gene is TRBJ2-5, the V gene TRBV7-6; 13 nucleotides match TRBD2. CDR1 and CDR2 (germline): SGHVS, FNYEAQ. Losses at the gene ends were 3 bases for V and 5 bases for J; bases not matched to a gene: 3. CDR3 size: 15 residues. The CDR3 loop reads CASSLTTSGRETQYF. CDR3 nucleotides: TGTGCCAGCAGCTTGACGACTAGCGGGAGGGAGACCCAGTACTTC.

The rearrangement links TRBV18 to TRBJ1-5; D is unclear. This CDR3 has 15 residues. Germline lookup yields CDR1 KGHSH and CDR2 LQKENI. Trimming removed 3 bases at V and 5 bases at J, with 14 bases between. CDR3 sequence: CASSPAGSRDQPQHF. The CDR3 nucleotides read TGTGCCAGCTCACCGGCGGGGAGCCGTGATCAGCCCCAGCATTTT.

This chain connects TRBV18 to TRBJ2-7; the match to TRBD1 covers 9 bases. The CDR3 is 14 residues long. Trimming took 3 bases from V and 6 from J; bases not matched to a gene: 6. CDR1 and CDR2 from the germline V gene are KGHSH and LQKENI. The CDR3: CASSPTGGVGEQYF. The CDR3 DNA reads TGTGCCAGCTCACCGACAGGGGGTGTAGGCGAGCAGTACTTC.

This clone was recorded only once. J is TRBJ2-7 and V is TRBV2; 16 positions match TRBD2. Unmatched junction bases numbered 4, after V lost 6 bases and J lost 2 bases. This CDR3 has 16 amino acids. The germline CDR1 and CDR2 sequences are SNHLY and FYNNEI. The CDR3 region is CASSGTSGRATYEQYF. The DNA of the CDR3 is TGTGCCAGCAGCGGGACTAGCGGGAGGGCCACCTACGAGCAGTACTTC.

In this sample, this clone turned up a few times. The V call is TRBV13, the J call TRBJ1-5; D is perhaps TRBD1 (5 bases). V dropped 5 bases and J dropped 4 bases, with 12 bases sitting between them. CDR3 length equals 14 residues. Germline lookup yields CDR1 PRHDT and CDR2 FYEKMQ (reference sequence). The CDR3 DNA reads TGTGCCAGCAGCCACCGGGACCATAATCAGCCCCAGCATTTT. Encoded protein: CASSHRDHNQPQHF.

The gene calls are TRBV14 and TRBJ2-2, with D possibly matching TRBD1 (6 bases). This CDR3 is built from 14 residues. CDR1 and CDR2 (germline): SGHDN, FVKESK. The V end was cut by 6 bases, the J end by 4 bases, with 12 bases between. The CDR3 region is CASSGGWGTGELFF. The CDR3 region has the DNA TGTGCCAGCAGTGGGGGCTGGGGCACCGGGGAGCTGTTTTTT. The full variable domain, completed using reference TRBV14 and TRBJ2-2, is EAGVTQFPSHSVIEKGQTVTLRCDPISGHDNLYWYRRVMGKEIKFLLHFVKESKQDESGMPNNRFLAERTGGTYSTLKVQPAELEDSGVYFCASSGGWGTGELFFGEGSRLTVL.

This clone was found once. The rearrangement uses TRBV7-2 and TRBJ2-1; 7 bases are a match to TRBD2. V was pared by 5 bases and J by 5 bases, with 9 bases of the junction left unmatched. The CDR3 totals 15 residues. In germline, CDR1 is SGHTA, CDR2 FQGNSA. The CDR3 DNA reads TGTGCCAGCAGCCGAGCTATGAGCGGGAACAATGAGCAGTTCTTC. This codes for CASSRAMSGNNEQFF.

The V gene is TRBV6-6, the J gene TRBJ1-5, with TRBD1 as a possible D gene (5 bases). V was cut by 4 bases and J by 4 bases, with 8 bases left in between. This CDR3 spans 13 amino acids. Germline V CDR1 and CDR2: MNHNY, SVGAGI (reference sequence). The CDR3 protein is CASSSGLNQPQHF. CDR3 bases: TGTGCCAGCAGTTCAGGGTTAAATCAGCCCCAGCATTTT.

This sequence joins TRBV5-1 and TRBJ2-1; 9 bases are shared with TRBD2. The CDR3 is made up of 15 amino acids. The germline V gene has CDR1 SGHRS and CDR2 YFSETQ. The V and J ends lost 4 bases and 4 bases, in that order; junction bases with no gene match: 6. This CDR3 is CASSVTSGGYNEQFF. DNA for the CDR3: TGCGCCAGCAGCGTCACAAGCGGGGGGTACAATGAGCAGTTCTTC.

This chain uses TRBV27 with TRBJ1-1, with TRBD1 matching 7 bases. CDR3 length equals 14 residues. Looked up from germline, CDR1 is MNHEY and CDR2 is SMNVEV (reference sequence). V lost 5 bases, J lost 3 bases, and 6 bases stayed unmatched. The CDR3 protein is CASSRTGMDTEAFF. The DNA for the CDR3 is TGTGCCAGCAGTAGGACAGGCATGGACACTGAAGCTTTCTTT.